What follows is one TCR beta chain and its context. The length of the CDR3 is 18 residues. Germline V gene sequence: CDR1 SEHNR, CDR2 FQNEAQ (reference sequence). Unmatched junction bases numbered 12, after V lost 1 base and J lost 2 bases. The data were obtained in a study of blood T cell repertoires in COVID-19. Here immunoSEQ multiplex PCR was the method, and the copy in TCRdb shows in-frame clones only, minus some. The data show around 64,000 clones, 70% to 80% seen once. The clonotype comes from a man aged 55-75 years with acute or convalescent COVID-19. Sequencing was carried out using peripheral blood. V is TRBV7-9 and J is TRBJ2-7, with TRBD1 matching 9 bases. CDR3 sequence reads: CASSLVGQGGGGAYEQYF. Here the CDR3 DNA reads TGTGCCAGCAGCTTAGTGGGACAGGGAGGTGGTGGGGCCTACGAGCAGTACTTC. Together with reference TRBV7-9 and TRBJ2-7, the CDR3 gives the full variable domain: DTGVSQNPRHKITKRGQNVTFRCDPISEHNRLYWYRQTLGQGPEFLTYFQNEAQLEKSRLLSDRFSAERPKGSFSTLEIQRTEQGDSAMYLCASSLVGQGGGGAYEQYFGPGTRLTVT.